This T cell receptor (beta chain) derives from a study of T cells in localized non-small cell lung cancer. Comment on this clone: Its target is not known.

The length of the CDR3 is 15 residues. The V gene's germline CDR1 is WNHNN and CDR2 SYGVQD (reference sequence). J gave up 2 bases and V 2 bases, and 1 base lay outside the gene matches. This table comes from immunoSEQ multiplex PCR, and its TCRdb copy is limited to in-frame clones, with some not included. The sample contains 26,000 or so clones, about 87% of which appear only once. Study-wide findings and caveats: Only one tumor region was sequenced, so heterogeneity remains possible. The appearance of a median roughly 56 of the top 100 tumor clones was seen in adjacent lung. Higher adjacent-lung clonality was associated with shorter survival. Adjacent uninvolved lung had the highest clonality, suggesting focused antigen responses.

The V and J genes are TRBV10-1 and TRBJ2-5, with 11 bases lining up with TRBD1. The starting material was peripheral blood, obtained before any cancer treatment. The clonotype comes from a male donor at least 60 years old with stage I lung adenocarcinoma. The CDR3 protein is CASSEGTGGQETQYF. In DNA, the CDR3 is TGCGCCAGCAGTGAGGGGACAGGGGGGCAAGAGACCCAGTACTTC.